This TCR beta chain stems from a study of a mutant IDH1 vaccine in newly diagnosed glioma. Time point in this sample: week 5, during vaccination. Vaccination comprised doses that each held 300 ug of mutant IDH1 20-mer peptide, plus topical imiquimod. Method: immunoSEQ multiplex PCR; TCRdb's copy keeps in-frame clones and lacks some. The sample lists approximately 26,000 clones, 70% to 85% occurring once. CDR1 and CDR2 (germline): LGHNA, YNFKEQ. This CDR3 is built from 15 residues. V was clipped by 1 base and J by 0 bases; unmatched bases: 3. Comments on this clone: Antigen: not known.

Study results and limitations: Detectable vaccine-induced immune responses arose in around 95% of patients.

The source of this sequence is a man aged 40-49 years with glioma. Some clones in this sample may be carry-over from other donors' samples. This material consisted of PBMCs, taken from a glioma patient whose treatment included an IDH1 peptide vaccine. The chain couples TRBV4-2 to TRBJ2-7; 7 bases agree with TRBD2. The CDR3 loop is CASSQAGDYSYEQYF. Written as DNA, the CDR3 is TGTGCCAGCAGCCAAGCGGGGGACTACTCCTACGAGCAGTACTTC.